This is a list of T cell receptor beta chains from one sample in a study of tumor-infiltrating lymphocytes in primary liver carcinoma. TCRdb independently ran MiXCR on the multiplex PCR reads; one entry per CDR3 protein. The repertoire consists of about 120,000 distinct CDR3 sequences, with roughly 69% occurring once and the leading ten covering roughly 8.8%. The sequenced sample consisted of liver tumor tissue from sampling region 1. These receptors were collected from a woman in her sixties with primary liver carcinoma and hepatitis B virus infection. CDR3s include the opening cysteine and the closing phenylalanine or tryptophan. The order of the fields is D gene, V gene, clone size, J gene, CDR3 protein, CDR3 DNA. The D gene is left open where the match is weak. Only part of the rows carry a size: once, few, many, or a class if the clone is expanded.

D gene: TRBD2
V gene: TRBV11-2
clone size: -
J gene: TRBJ2-3
CDR3 protein: CASSPGLVGPDMQYF
CDR3 DNA: TGTGCCAGCAGCCCAGGACTAGTGGGACCAGATATGCAGTATTTT

D gene: -
V gene: TRBV28
clone size: -
J gene: TRBJ1-2
CDR3 protein: CASSPRISMGGYTF
CDR3 DNA: TGTGCCAGCAGCCCCCGGATCTCAATGGGGGGCTACACCTTC

D gene: -
V gene: TRBV6-6
clone size: few
J gene: TRBJ1-3
CDR3 protein: CASSYMGAGNTTYF
CDR3 DNA: TGTGCCAGCAGTTATATGGGAGCTGGAAACACCACATATTTT

D gene: -
V gene: TRBV5-1
clone size: -
J gene: TRBJ2-7
CDR3 protein: CASSLLEGLDQYF
CDR3 DNA: TGCGCCAGCAGCCTCTTGGAGGGTTTGGATCAGTACTTC

D gene: -
V gene: TRBV6-2/TRBV6-3
clone size: many
J gene: TRBJ2-7
CDR3 protein: CASSYGAPFTEQYF
CDR3 DNA: TGTGCCAGCAGCTACGGGGCTCCGTTTACTGAGCAGTACTTC

D gene: TRBD2
V gene: TRBV11-3
clone size: -
J gene: TRBJ2-1
CDR3 protein: CTSSLVPNLAVSGSLSSYNEQFF
CDR3 DNA: TGTACCAGCAGCTTAGTCCCCAACCTTGCGGTTAGCGGGAGTTTGAGCTCCTACAATGAGCAGTTCTTC

D gene: -
V gene: TRBV6-2/TRBV6-3
clone size: many
J gene: TRBJ2-3
CDR3 protein: CASNKPIDTQYF
CDR3 DNA: TGTGCCAGCAACAAACCGATAGATACGCAGTATTTT

D gene: TRBD2
V gene: TRBV10-3
clone size: many
J gene: TRBJ2-1
CDR3 protein: CAISEFGRRTSVNDEQFF
CDR3 DNA: TGTGCCATCAGTGAATTCGGCCGTAGGACTAGCGTTAACGATGAGCAGTTCTTC

D gene: -
V gene: TRBV5-5
clone size: -
J gene: TRBJ1-5
CDR3 protein: CASSLGQPDNQPQHF
CDR3 DNA: TGTGCCAGCAGCTTGGGACAGCCCGACAATCAGCCCCAGCATTTT

D gene: TRBD2
V gene: TRBV11-1
clone size: -
J gene: TRBJ2-1
CDR3 protein: CASSEIRRGREQLF
CDR3 DNA: TGTGCCAGCAGCGAGATCAGGAGAGGGCGGGAGCAGCTCTTC

D gene: -
V gene: TRBV6-6
clone size: -
J gene: TRBJ1-2
CDR3 protein: CAGSYGGNYGYTF
CDR3 DNA: TGTGCCGGCAGTTACGGGGGGAACTATGGCTACACCTTC

D gene: TRBD2
V gene: TRBV7-8
clone size: -
J gene: TRBJ2-3
CDR3 protein: CASSPLAGGPYGRNRQYF
CDR3 DNA: TGTGCCAGCAGCCCTTTAGCGGGAGGCCCGTACGGCAGGAATAGGCAGTATTTC

D gene: TRBD1
V gene: TRBV5-4
clone size: -
J gene: TRBJ2-7
CDR3 protein: CASSHRDRYGRYF
CDR3 DNA: TGTGCCAGCAGCCACCGGGACAGATACGGGCGGTACTTC

D gene: TRBD1
V gene: TRBV12-3/TRBV12-4
clone size: -
J gene: TRBJ1-4
CDR3 protein: CASSPGGFWGNEKLFF
CDR3 DNA: TGTGCCAGCAGCCCAGGGGGTTTCTGGGGGAATGAAAAACTGTTTTTT

D gene: -
V gene: TRBV11-2
clone size: -
J gene: TRBJ2-1
CDR3 protein: CASSFTPLRSSYNEQSF
CDR3 DNA: TGTGCCAGCAGTTTTACCCCACTAAGGAGCTCCTACAATGAGCAGTCCTTC

D gene: -
V gene: TRBV11-2
clone size: -
J gene: TRBJ2-7
CDR3 protein: CASSSRGDRGHYF
CDR3 DNA: TGTGCCAGCAGCTCGAGGGGTGACCGGGGGCACTACTTC

D gene: TRBD1
V gene: TRBV7-8
clone size: -
J gene: TRBJ2-3
CDR3 protein: CASSPGQGGITDTQYF
CDR3 DNA: TGTGCCAGCAGCCCCGGACAGGGTGGAATCACAGATACGCAGTATTTT

D gene: TRBD1
V gene: TRBV20-1
clone size: -
J gene: TRBJ1-5
CDR3 protein: CSAHPAGTGMSGNQPEHF
CDR3 DNA: TGCAGTGCTCACCCAGCCGGGACAGGGATGAGTGGCAATCAGCCCGAGCATTTT

D gene: -
V gene: TRBV28
clone size: many
J gene: TRBJ1-2
CDR3 protein: CASSSPAEAAYYGYTF
CDR3 DNA: TGTGCCAGCAGTTCCCCCGCGGAGGCCGCCTACTATGGCTACACCTTC

D gene: TRBD1
V gene: TRBV12-3/TRBV12-4
clone size: -
J gene: TRBJ2-7
CDR3 protein: CASSPRDRANYEQYF
CDR3 DNA: TGTGCCAGCAGTCCACGGGACAGGGCTAACTACGAGCAGTACTTC

D gene: -
V gene: TRBV29-1
clone size: many
J gene: TRBJ2-1
CDR3 protein: CSVDGVYNEQFF
CDR3 DNA: TGCAGCGTTGATGGGGTATACAATGAGCAGTTCTTC

D gene: TRBD1
V gene: TRBV29-1
clone size: -
J gene: TRBJ1-1
CDR3 protein: CSVKQGDGTEAFF
CDR3 DNA: TGCAGCGTCAAACAGGGGGACGGCACCGAAGCTTTCTTT

D gene: TRBD2
V gene: TRBV6-4
clone size: -
J gene: TRBJ2-1
CDR3 protein: CASSPLAGGAHFNEQFF
CDR3 DNA: TGTGCCAGCAGTCCACTAGCGGGAGGGGCCCATTTCAATGAGCAGTTCTTC

D gene: -
V gene: TRBV29-1
clone size: many
J gene: TRBJ2-1
CDR3 protein: CSVDLWDSNEQFF
CDR3 DNA: TGCAGCGTTGATCTGTGGGACTCCAATGAGCAGTTCTTC

D gene: TRBD2
V gene: TRBV30
clone size: many
J gene: TRBJ2-2
CDR3 protein: CAWSRPETSGVTGELFF
CDR3 DNA: TGTGCCTGGAGTCGTCCCGAGACTAGCGGGGTCACCGGGGAGCTGTTTTTT

D gene: TRBD2
V gene: TRBV12-3/TRBV12-4
clone size: few
J gene: TRBJ2-5
CDR3 protein: CTSTIGGSGETQYF
CDR3 DNA: TGTACCAGCACCATTGGCGGGAGTGGTGAGACCCAGTACTTC

D gene: TRBD1
V gene: TRBV12-3/TRBV12-4
clone size: many
J gene: TRBJ1-5
CDR3 protein: CASSMTGGRNQPQHF
CDR3 DNA: TGTGCCAGCTCTATGACAGGGGGCCGTAATCAGCCCCAGCATTTT

D gene: -
V gene: TRBV4-1
clone size: -
J gene: TRBJ2-3
CDR3 protein: CASSQSGACTDTQYF
CDR3 DNA: TGCGCCAGCAGCCAAAGTGGAGCATGCACAGATACGCAGTATTTT

D gene: -
V gene: TRBV11-2
clone size: -
J gene: TRBJ1-2
CDR3 protein: CASSPIRGSGGRYGYTF
CDR3 DNA: TGTGCCAGCAGCCCAATTCGAGGTTCGGGAGGAAGGTATGGCTACACCTTC

D gene: -
V gene: TRBV7-9
clone size: -
J gene: TRBJ1-6
CDR3 protein: CASSSTWDSPLQF
CDR3 DNA: TGTGCCAGCAGCAGCACCTGGGATTCACCCCTCCAATTT

D gene: -
V gene: TRBV12-3/TRBV12-4
clone size: many
J gene: TRBJ1-1
CDR3 protein: CASSFIRQNTEAFF
CDR3 DNA: TGTGCCAGCAGTTTTATTCGGCAGAACACTGAAGCTTTCTTT

D gene: TRBD2
V gene: TRBV11-3
clone size: -
J gene: TRBJ2-4
CDR3 protein: CASSLGRGPWDYRDMMAKDIQYF
CDR3 DNA: TGTGCCAGCAGCTTAGGCCGGGGCCCGTGGGACTATCGGGATATGATGGCCAAAGACATTCAGTACTTC

D gene: -
V gene: TRBV6-1
clone size: -
J gene: TRBJ1-2
CDR3 protein: CASSEGGGRVGYTF
CDR3 DNA: TGTGCCAGCAGTGAGGGGGGCGGCAGGGTCGGCTACACCTTC

D gene: TRBD2
V gene: TRBV5-1
clone size: -
J gene: TRBJ2-1
CDR3 protein: CASGPFRGGRAEEQFF
CDR3 DNA: TGCGCCAGCGGCCCGTTTCGGGGCGGGAGGGCCGAGGAGCAGTTCTTC

D gene: -
V gene: TRBV12-2
clone size: -
J gene: TRBJ2-6
CDR3 protein: CASDRGGSGVNVLTF
CDR3 DNA: TGTGCATCGGACCGCGGGGGCTCCGGGGTCAACGTCCTGACTTTC

D gene: -
V gene: TRBV28
clone size: -
J gene: TRBJ2-4
CDR3 protein: CASGLGGAKNTQHF
CDR3 DNA: TGTGCCAGCGGTTTGGGGGGGGCCAAAAACACTCAGCACTTC

D gene: TRBD2
V gene: TRBV4-1
clone size: many
J gene: TRBJ2-3
CDR3 protein: CASSQVASGRDGDTQYF
CDR3 DNA: TGCGCCAGCAGCCAAGTTGCTAGCGGGAGGGATGGGGATACGCAGTATTTT

D gene: -
V gene: TRBV28
clone size: -
J gene: TRBJ2-5
CDR3 protein: CASSLLGTQYF
CDR3 DNA: TGTGCCAGCAGTTTATTGGGGACCCAGTACTTC

D gene: TRBD2
V gene: TRBV30
clone size: few
J gene: TRBJ2-4
CDR3 protein: CAWSVRSSGSSSRGAKNIQYF
CDR3 DNA: TGTGCCTGGAGTGTACGGTCTAGCGGGAGTAGTAGTCGGGGGGCCAAAAACATTCAGTACTTC

D gene: TRBD2
V gene: TRBV11-2
clone size: medium-sized
J gene: TRBJ2-3
CDR3 protein: CASSLMRGGTDTQYF
CDR3 DNA: TGTGCCAGCAGCTTAATGCGGGGGGGCACAGATACGCAGTATTTT

D gene: -
V gene: TRBV14
clone size: many
J gene: TRBJ2-1
CDR3 protein: CASSQRQLNEQFF
CDR3 DNA: TGTGCCAGCAGCCAACGACAGCTGAATGAGCAGTTCTTC

D gene: -
V gene: TRBV6-2/TRBV6-3
clone size: -
J gene: TRBJ2-3
CDR3 protein: CASSYTSGLGGTDTQYF
CDR3 DNA: TGTGCCAGCAGTTACACCAGCGGCCTCGGGGGTACAGATACGCAGTATTTT

D gene: TRBD1
V gene: TRBV10-3
clone size: -
J gene: TRBJ1-2
CDR3 protein: CAISGTGTGYGYTF
CDR3 DNA: TGTGCCATCAGTGGTACCGGGACAGGCTATGGCTACACCTTC

D gene: -
V gene: TRBV6-5
clone size: once
J gene: TRBJ1-4
CDR3 protein: CAISWTATNEKLFF
CDR3 DNA: TGTGCAATCAGTTGGACAGCAACTAATGAAAAACTGTTTTTT

D gene: TRBD1
V gene: TRBV6-5
clone size: -
J gene: TRBJ1-1
CDR3 protein: CANSLDRVNTEASF
CDR3 DNA: TGTGCCAACAGTCTGGACAGGGTGAACACTGAAGCTTCCTTT

D gene: -
V gene: TRBV5-1
clone size: many
J gene: TRBJ2-7
CDR3 protein: CASSLASGYEQYF
CDR3 DNA: TGCGCCAGCAGCTTGGCCTCTGGATACGAGCAGTACTTC

D gene: -
V gene: TRBV4-2
clone size: -
J gene: TRBJ2-1
CDR3 protein: CASSISVGNSYNEQFF
CDR3 DNA: TGTGCCAGCAGCATTAGCGTTGGGAACTCCTACAATGAGCAGTTCTTC

D gene: TRBD2
V gene: TRBV6-5
clone size: many
J gene: TRBJ2-1
CDR3 protein: CASSSLAGGREGEQFF
CDR3 DNA: TGTGCCAGCAGTTCACTAGCGGGAGGGCGGGAAGGTGAGCAGTTCTTC

D gene: -
V gene: TRBV29-1
clone size: -
J gene: TRBJ2-7
CDR3 protein: CSVTGTPYKKYF
CDR3 DNA: TGCAGCGTTACAGGGACTCCCTACAAGAAGTACTTC

D gene: TRBD2
V gene: TRBV6-5
clone size: once
J gene: TRBJ2-3
CDR3 protein: CASSLSGTGTDKQYF
CDR3 DNA: TGCGCCAGCAGCCTTAGCGGGACGGGCACAGATAAGCAGTATTTT

D gene: TRBD2
V gene: TRBV11-1
clone size: once
J gene: TRBJ2-3
CDR3 protein: CASILRQRAGESYF
CDR3 DNA: TGTGCCAGTATCTTAAGGCAACGTGCGGGAGAGTCTTACTTT

D gene: -
V gene: TRBV11-1
clone size: few
J gene: TRBJ2-7
CDR3 protein: CALRGHRNSYEQYF
CDR3 DNA: TGTGCCCTAAGGGGTCACAGGAACTCCTACGAGCAGTACTTC

D gene: -
V gene: TRBV7-9
clone size: many
J gene: TRBJ1-4
CDR3 protein: CASSLGYDEKLFF
CDR3 DNA: TGTGCCAGCAGCTTGGGATACGATGAAAAACTGTTTTTT

D gene: TRBD2
V gene: TRBV10-3
clone size: few
J gene: TRBJ2-2
CDR3 protein: CAISEWEGQTGELFF
CDR3 DNA: TGTGCCATCAGTGAATGGGAGGGCCAGACCGGGGAGCTGTTTTTT

D gene: TRBD2
V gene: TRBV6-5
clone size: many
J gene: TRBJ2-5
CDR3 protein: CASRQAGGDYF
CDR3 DNA: TGTGCCAGCAGGCAAGCGGGAGGGGACTACTTC

D gene: -
V gene: TRBV5-1
clone size: many
J gene: TRBJ2-2
CDR3 protein: CASSALLVAKTGELFF
CDR3 DNA: TGCGCCAGCAGCGCACTACTAGTGGCAAAAACCGGGGAGCTGTTTTTT

D gene: -
V gene: TRBV6-5
clone size: few
J gene: TRBJ2-7
CDR3 protein: CASSPQDGSSYEQYF
CDR3 DNA: TGTGCCAGCAGTCCCCAGGACGGGAGCTCCTACGAGCAGTACTTC

D gene: -
V gene: TRBV7-8
clone size: -
J gene: TRBJ2-7
CDR3 protein: CASSFDISYEQYF
CDR3 DNA: TGTGCCAGCAGCTTTGACATCTCCTACGAGCAGTACTTC

D gene: TRBD2
V gene: TRBV29-1
clone size: many
J gene: TRBJ2-7
CDR3 protein: CSVVRTSGRPYYEQYF
CDR3 DNA: TGCAGCGTTGTTCGGACTAGCGGGAGACCTTACTACGAGCAGTACTTC